This passage covers 5 T cell receptor beta chains from one sample sequenced in a study of T cell repertoires in cytomegalovirus infection. TCRdb used MiXCR to reprocess the reads, holding one entry per CDR3 protein. There are more than 500,000 distinct CDR3 sequences in the sample; about 17% occur only once, and roughly a quarter lies in the top ten. The specimen sequenced was CD8+ T cells from PBMCs. These receptors were obtained from a human donor in good health (CMV status not recorded). Some clones in this sample may be carry-over from other donors' samples.

This clonotype was seen only a few times. V and J are TRBV20-1 and TRBJ1-5; D call uncertain. CDR1 and CDR2 (germline): DFQATT, SNEGSKA (reference sequence). This CDR3 contains 17 residues. The V gene lost 5 bases and the J gene lost 3 bases, with 23 bases spanning the gap. The CDR3 nucleotides read TGCAGTGCTCTTTCGGGAAGGGTAGGTAGGAACAATCAGCCCCAGCATTTT. Its protein is CSALSGRVGRNNQPQHF.

In its sample, this clonotype was seen many times. This chain joins TRBV7-3 and TRBJ2-1; TRBD2 agrees at 8 bases. Trimming removed 2 bases from V and 0 bases from J; junction bases left unmatched: 3. CDR1 SGHTA and CDR2 FQGTGA come from the germline V gene. This CDR3 has 16 residues. The CDR3 reads CASSLSSGSSYNEQFF. DNA of the CDR3: TGTGCCAGCAGCTTATCGAGCGGGAGCTCCTACAATGAGCAGTTCTTC.

This clonotype was observed at least ten times. The chain couples TRBV7-9 to TRBJ2-7, with 8 bases aligning to TRBD2. The V and J ends lost 5 bases and 2 bases, in that order; junction bases with no gene match: 5. This CDR3 spans 14 amino acids. The germline CDR1 and CDR2 sequences are SEHNR and FQNEAQ (reference sequence). The DNA for the CDR3 is TGTGCCAGCAGCCTACTGGGACTAGCCTACGAGCAGTACTTC. This codes for CASSLLGLAYEQYF.

V and J are TRBV11-2 and TRBJ1-2; 9 nucleotides agree with TRBD1. Germline V gives CDR1 SGHAT, CDR2 FQNNGV. V was pared by 5 bases and J by 7 bases, with 5 bases of the junction left unmatched. The CDR3 length is 13 residues. The CDR3 here is CASSRTGEAGYTF. DNA of the CDR3: TGTGCCAGCAGCCGGACAGGGGAGGCTGGCTACACCTTC.

This clonotype was counted many times. The genes are TRBV12-3 or TRBV12-4 and TRBJ2-7, with 9 bases fitting TRBD2. After removal of 8 bases from V and 6 bases from J, the junction contained 8 bases not matched to a gene. The CDR3 length is 13 residues. In DNA form, the CDR3 reads TGTGCCAGCCGAGCGGGGGGAGGGGGCGAGCAGTACTTC. Amino acids: CASRAGGGGEQYF.